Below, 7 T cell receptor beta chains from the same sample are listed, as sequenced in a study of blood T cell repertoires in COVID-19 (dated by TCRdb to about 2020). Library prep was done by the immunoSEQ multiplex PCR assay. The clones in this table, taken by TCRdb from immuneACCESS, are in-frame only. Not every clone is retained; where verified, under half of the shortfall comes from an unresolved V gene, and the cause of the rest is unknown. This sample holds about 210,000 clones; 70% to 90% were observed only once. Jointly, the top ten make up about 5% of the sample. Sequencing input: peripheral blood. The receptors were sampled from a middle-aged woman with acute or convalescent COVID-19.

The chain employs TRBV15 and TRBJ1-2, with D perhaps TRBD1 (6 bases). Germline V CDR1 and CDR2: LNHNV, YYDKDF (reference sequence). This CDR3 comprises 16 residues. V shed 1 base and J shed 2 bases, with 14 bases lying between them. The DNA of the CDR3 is TGTGCCACCAGCAGAGTGGGACACTCAGGGAACTATGGCTACACCTTC. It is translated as CATSRVGHSGNYGYTF.

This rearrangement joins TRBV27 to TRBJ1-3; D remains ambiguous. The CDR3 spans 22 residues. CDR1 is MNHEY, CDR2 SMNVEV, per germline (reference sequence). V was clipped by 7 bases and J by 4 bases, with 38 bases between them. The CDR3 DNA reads TGTGCCAGCATATTCCCCCTTATAATGGGCGCTTTAATTTCAGGTTACGGAAACACCATATATTTT. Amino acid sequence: CASIFPLIMGALISGYGNTIYF.

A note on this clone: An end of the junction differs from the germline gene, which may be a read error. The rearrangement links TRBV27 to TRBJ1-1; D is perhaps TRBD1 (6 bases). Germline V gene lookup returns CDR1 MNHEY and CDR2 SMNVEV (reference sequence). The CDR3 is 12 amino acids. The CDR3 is CASSFGTGPEEF. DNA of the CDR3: TGTGCCAGCAGTTTCGGAACAGGGCCCGAGGAATTT.

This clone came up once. The CDR3 region is CASSGGTSGTTDTQYF. CDR3 nucleotides: TGTGCCAGCAGCGGGGGGACTAGCGGGACCACAGATACGCAGTATTTT. This chain links TRBV11-3 with TRBJ2-3, with 13 bases that match TRBD2. The CDR3 is 16 amino acids. After removal of 5 bases from V and 2 bases from J, the junction contained 4 bases not matched to a gene. Germline V gene sequence: CDR1 SGHNT, CDR2 YENEEA.

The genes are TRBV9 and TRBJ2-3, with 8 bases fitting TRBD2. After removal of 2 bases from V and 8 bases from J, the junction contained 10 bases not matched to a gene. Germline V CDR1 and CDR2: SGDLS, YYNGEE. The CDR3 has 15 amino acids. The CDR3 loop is CASSVGGGLPGTQYF. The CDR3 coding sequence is TGTGCCAGCAGCGTCGGCGGGGGGCTTCCCGGTACGCAGTATTTT.

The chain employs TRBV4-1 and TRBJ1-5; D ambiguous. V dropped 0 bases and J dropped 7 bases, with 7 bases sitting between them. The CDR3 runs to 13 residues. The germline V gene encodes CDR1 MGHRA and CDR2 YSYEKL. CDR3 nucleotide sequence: TGCGCCAGCAGCCAAGAATTGAGGCAGCCCCAGCATTTT. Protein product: CASSQELRQPQHF.

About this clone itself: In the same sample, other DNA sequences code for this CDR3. The CDR3 DNA follows: TGCGCCAGCAGCTTACGGGAGACCCAGTACTTC. This codes for CASSLRETQYF. This chain uses TRBV5-1 with TRBJ2-5, with D unresolved. Trimming took off 2 bases at V and 5 bases at J, with 4 bases between the two ends. Germline CDR1 SGHRS, CDR2 YFSETQ. The CDR3 runs to 11 residues.